The 18 T cell receptor beta chains presented below share a single source sample, sequenced in a study of human T cells and chemical hapten exposure. Noted time point: patch test 2, 6 weeks after DPC sensitization. Stated treatment: therapeutic diphenylcyclopropenone sensitization with weekly scalp DPC. In TCRdb, the RACE reads were re-called with MiXCR into one record per CDR3 protein. The sample has more than 75,000 distinct CDR3 sequences; 10% are singletons. The material was whole blood, obtained in connection with sensitization to the hapten diphenylcyclopropenone (DPC). The source of these receptors is a woman aged 25 to 39 with alopecia areata. Some clones in this sample may be carry-over from other donors' samples.

In its sample, this clonotype was seen once. The V call is TRBV10-3, the J call TRBJ2-1; the D gene is possibly TRBD1 (6 bases). V was clipped by 6 bases and J by 3 bases, with 24 bases between them. Germline CDR1 reads ENHRY; CDR2 reads SYGVKD. This CDR3 spans 18 amino acids. The CDR3 here is CAISPRGHGKGGYNEQFF. As DNA, the CDR3 is TGTGCCATCAGCCCGAGAGGACACGGAAAAGGGGGCTACAATGAGCAGTTCTTC.

This clonotype came up many times. The rearrangement joins TRBV29-1 to TRBJ2-7; tentatively, D is TRBD1 (6 bases). Germline values: CDR1 SQVTM, CDR2 ANQGSEA. The CDR3 totals 11 residues. Trimming left V 2 bases short and J 6 bases short, with 8 bases between. The CDR3 sequence: CSVETGREQYF. CDR3 DNA: TGCAGCGTTGAAACAGGGCGCGAGCAGTACTTC.

In its sample, this clonotype was seen many times. CDR3 in amino acids: CAWSVGTPLHF. Written as DNA, the CDR3 is TGTGCCTGGAGTGTGGGGACACCCCTCCACTTT. The chain couples TRBV30 to TRBJ1-6, with D unclear. The CDR3 is 11 amino acids. V dropped 0 bases and J dropped 11 bases, with 5 bases sitting between them. Germline CDR1 reads GTSNPN; CDR2 reads SVGIG (reference sequence).

The table lists this clonotype with many counts. This chain connects TRBV12-3 or TRBV12-4 to TRBJ1-3; no reliable D call. Trimming took 3 bases from V and 2 from J, leaving 5 bases between them. CDR3 length equals 13 residues. CDR3 sequence reads: CASSFTAGNTIYF. The CDR3 DNA sequence: TGTGCCAGCAGTTTTACGGCTGGAAACACCATATATTTT.

This clonotype has ten or more counts. The chain recombines TRBV28 with TRBJ2-1; 8 nucleotides align to TRBD2. The J segment lost 6 bases and the V segment lost 3 bases, leaving 7 bases of the junction unmatched. The CDR3 length is 15 residues. Germline values: CDR1 MDHEN, CDR2 SYDVKM. The CDR3 region has the DNA TGTGCCAGCAGTTTTAGGCCGGGGGGGCCCAATGAGCAGTTCTTC. This sequence encodes CASSFRPGGPNEQFF.

In its sample, this clonotype was seen many times. The J gene is TRBJ1-3, the V gene TRBV20-1; possibly TRBD1 for D (5 bases). The CDR3 loop spans 15 amino acids. Germline V gene lookup returns CDR1 DFQATT and CDR2 SNEGSKA (reference sequence). V shed 5 bases and J shed 6 bases, with 20 bases lying between them. The CDR3 region is CSASNYRDVENTIYF. DNA for the CDR3: TGCAGTGCTTCAAATTACCGGGACGTTGAAAACACCATATATTTT.

This clonotype has ten or more counts. This sequence joins TRBV18 and TRBJ1-5; no reliable D call. The germline V and J ends were trimmed by 4 bases and 2 bases, with 12 bases remaining between them. This CDR3 is built from 15 residues. CDR1 is KGHSH, CDR2 LQKENI, per germline. CDR3 bases: TGTGCCAGCTCACGGGAAAATACGGGCAATCAGCCCCAGCATTTT. This translates into CASSRENTGNQPQHF.

This clonotype was seen repeatedly, ten times or more. This rearrangement joins TRBV6-5 to TRBJ1-1; the D is unclear. The CDR3 has 12 residues. Trimming took 6 bases from V and 7 from J, leaving 12 bases between them. CDR1 and CDR2 from the germline V gene are MNHEY and SVGAGI. CDR3 in DNA: TGTGCCAGCAGAACCCTCGCGGGTGAAGCTTTCTTT. Translating it yields CASRTLAGEAFF.

This clonotype was counted many times. The chain couples TRBV5-1 to TRBJ2-7, with 10 bases that match TRBD1. The germline V gene encodes CDR1 SGHRS and CDR2 YFSETQ. There are 18 residues in the CDR3. The junction had 10 bases not matched to a gene; V was cut back by 1 base and J by 0 bases. CDR3 sequence reads: CASSLWASGQGRSYEQYF. CDR3 nucleotides: TGCGCCAGCAGCTTGTGGGCCTCGGGACAGGGGCGCTCCTACGAGCAGTACTTC.

This clonotype was counted at least ten times. The CDR3, as DNA: TGTGCCAGCAGCCCTAGCGGGGGGGCAGATACGCAGTATTTT. It yields the protein CASSPSGGADTQYF. This chain uses TRBV7-2 with TRBJ2-3; 12 bases are a match to TRBD2. This CDR3 has 14 amino acids. The junction had 1 base not matched to a gene; V was cut back by 5 bases and J by 4 bases. Germline assignment: CDR1 SGHTA and CDR2 FQGNSA.

The rearrangement joins TRBV2 to TRBJ2-5, with D tentatively TRBD2 (6 bases). This CDR3 is built from 13 residues. Germline V gene data show CDR1 as SNHLY and CDR2 as FYNNEI. The V end lost 3 bases, the J end lost 5 bases, and 10 bases lay between the germline ends. This chain's CDR3 is CASSDMGGETQYF. DNA for the CDR3: TGTGCCAGCAGTGACATGGGAGGCGAGACCCAGTACTTC.

The gene calls are TRBV3-2 and TRBJ2-7; the tabulated D call, TRBD1, remains unverified against the DNA. TRBV3-2 is recorded as a pseudogene. CDR3 size: 16 residues. The CDR3 DNA is TGTGCCAGCAAGCTCCCCCGGCCGAGATTTACCTACGAGCAGTACTTC. It encodes CASKLPRPRFTYEQYF.

This clonotype was seen at least ten times. The chain is built from TRBV6-1 and TRBJ1-1, with D unresolved. The CDR3 spans 13 residues. Germline CDR1 is MNHNS and CDR2 is SASEGT. The V gene lost 4 bases and the J gene lost 0 bases, with 6 bases spanning the gap. CDR3 bases: TGTGCCAGCAGTGTCGGCCTGAACACTGAAGCTTTCTTT. Residues: CASSVGLNTEAFF.

As concerns this clonotype: At one boundary the junction diverges from the germline segment, which might be a read error. V gene TRBV15 combines with J gene TRBJ2-7, with D maybe TRBD1 (6 bases). Per germline, CDR1 LNHNV and CDR2 YYDKDF (reference sequence). The CDR3 extends over 15 amino acids. This CDR3 reads CAISRGHLSSYEQYF. CDR3 bases: TGTGCCATCAGCAGGGGACATCTGAGCTCCTACGAGCAGTACTTC.

This clonotype was counted ten times or more. The chain uses TRBV18 and TRBJ1-6; no reliable D call. CDR1 and CDR2 (germline): KGHSH, LQKENI. With 2 bases removed from V and 10 bases from J, the gap between germline ends came to 15 bases. This CDR3 comprises 15 residues. This CDR3 is CASSPMEAMGSPLHF. The CDR3 bases are TGTGCCAGCTCACCAATGGAAGCCATGGGATCACCCCTCCACTTT.

This clonotype came up many times. This chain joins TRBV7-2 and TRBJ2-2, with 9 nucleotides matching TRBD1. Germline loops: CDR1 SGHTA, CDR2 FQGNSA. This CDR3 region has 17 residues. The trim removed 0 bases at V and 6 bases at J, leaving 8 bases unmatched. The CDR3 nucleotides are TGTGCCAGCAGCTTAGCGCGTGGACAGGGGTCCGCCGGGGAGCTGTTTTTT. Protein: CASSLARGQGSAGELFF.

This clonotype was counted ten times or more. The chain employs TRBV5-1 and TRBJ1-1; 11 bases are a match to TRBD1. With 4 bases clipped from V and 3 bases from J, the junction kept 2 bases outside the gene matches. Germline V CDR1 and CDR2: SGHRS, YFSETQ. The CDR3 extends over 14 amino acids. CDR3 in amino acids: CASSAGQGDTEAFF. The CDR3 DNA reads TGCGCCAGCAGCGCGGGACAGGGGGACACTGAAGCTTTCTTT.

V gene TRBV5-4 combines with J gene TRBJ2-2; 10 nucleotides agree with TRBD2. Germline CDR1 and CDR2: SGHNT and YYREEE (reference sequence). The CDR3 has 17 amino acids. Germline trimming cut 4 bases from V and 5 bases from J; bases unmatched to any gene: 11. This CDR3 is CASSPGGLAGETGELFF. The CDR3, as DNA: TGTGCCAGCAGCCCCGGTGGGCTAGCGGGAGAAACCGGGGAGCTGTTTTTT.